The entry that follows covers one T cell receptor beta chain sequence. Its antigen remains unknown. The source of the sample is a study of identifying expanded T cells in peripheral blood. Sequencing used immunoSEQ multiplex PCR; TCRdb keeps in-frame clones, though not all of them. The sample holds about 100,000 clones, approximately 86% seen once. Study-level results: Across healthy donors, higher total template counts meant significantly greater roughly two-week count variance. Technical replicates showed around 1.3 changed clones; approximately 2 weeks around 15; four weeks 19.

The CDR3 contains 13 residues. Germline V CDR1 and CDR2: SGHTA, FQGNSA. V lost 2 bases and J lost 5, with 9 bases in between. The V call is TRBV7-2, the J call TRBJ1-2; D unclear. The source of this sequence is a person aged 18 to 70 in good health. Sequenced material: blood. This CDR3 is CASSLMQVYGYTF. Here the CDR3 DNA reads TGTGCCAGCAGCTTAATGCAAGTTTATGGCTACACCTTC.